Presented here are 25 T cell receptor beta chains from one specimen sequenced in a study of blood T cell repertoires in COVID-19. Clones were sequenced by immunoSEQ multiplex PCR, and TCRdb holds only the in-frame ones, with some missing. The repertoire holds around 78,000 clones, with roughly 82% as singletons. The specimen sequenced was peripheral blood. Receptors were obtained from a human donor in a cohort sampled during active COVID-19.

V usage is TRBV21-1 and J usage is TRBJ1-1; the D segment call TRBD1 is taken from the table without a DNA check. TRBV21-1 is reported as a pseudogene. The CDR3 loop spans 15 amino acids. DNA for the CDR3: TGTGCCAGCAATCTTTTTACAGGGGAGAACACTGAAGCTTTCTTT. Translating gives CASNLFTGENTEAFF.

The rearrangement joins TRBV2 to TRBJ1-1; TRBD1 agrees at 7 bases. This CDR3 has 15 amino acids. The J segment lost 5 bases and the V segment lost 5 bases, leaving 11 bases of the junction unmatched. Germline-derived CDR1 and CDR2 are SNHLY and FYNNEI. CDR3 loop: CASSPSTTGTTEAFF. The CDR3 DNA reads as TGTGCCAGCAGTCCATCTACGACAGGGACTACTGAAGCTTTCTTT.

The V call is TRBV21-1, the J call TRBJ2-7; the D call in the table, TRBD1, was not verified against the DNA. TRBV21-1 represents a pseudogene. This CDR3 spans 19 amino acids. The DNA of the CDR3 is TGTGACGAAGGGGTAACAGCCTGGACGGAGCCTGATAGATCCTACGAGCAGTACTTC. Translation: CDEGVTAWTEPDRSYEQYF.

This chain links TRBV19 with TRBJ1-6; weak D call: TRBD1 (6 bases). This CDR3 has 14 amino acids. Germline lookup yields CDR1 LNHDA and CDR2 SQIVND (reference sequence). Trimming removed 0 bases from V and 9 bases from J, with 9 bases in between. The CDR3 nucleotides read TGTGCCAGTAGTATAGACAGGGGAGCTTCACCCCTCCACTTT. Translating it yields CASSIDRGASPLHF.

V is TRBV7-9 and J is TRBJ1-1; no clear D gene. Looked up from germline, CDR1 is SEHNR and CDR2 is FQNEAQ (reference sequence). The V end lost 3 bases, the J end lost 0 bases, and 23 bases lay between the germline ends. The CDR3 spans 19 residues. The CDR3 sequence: CASSLGAPTRRRMNTEAFF. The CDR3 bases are TGTGCCAGCAGCTTGGGTGCGCCCACCCGGAGGCGAATGAACACTGAAGCTTTCTTT.

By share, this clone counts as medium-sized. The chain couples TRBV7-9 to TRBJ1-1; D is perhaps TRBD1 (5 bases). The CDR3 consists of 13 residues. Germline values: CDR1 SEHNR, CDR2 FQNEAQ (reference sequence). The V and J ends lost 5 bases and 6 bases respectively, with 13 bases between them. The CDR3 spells CASSTNRSPEAFF. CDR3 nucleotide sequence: TGTGCCAGCAGCACCAACAGGAGCCCTGAAGCTTTCTTT.

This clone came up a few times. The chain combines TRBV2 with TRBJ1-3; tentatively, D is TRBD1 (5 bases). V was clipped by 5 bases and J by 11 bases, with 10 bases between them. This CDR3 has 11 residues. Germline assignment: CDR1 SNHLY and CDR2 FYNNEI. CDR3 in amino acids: CASSWGGPIYF. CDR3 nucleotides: TGTGCCAGCAGTTGGGGCGGCCCCATATATTTT.

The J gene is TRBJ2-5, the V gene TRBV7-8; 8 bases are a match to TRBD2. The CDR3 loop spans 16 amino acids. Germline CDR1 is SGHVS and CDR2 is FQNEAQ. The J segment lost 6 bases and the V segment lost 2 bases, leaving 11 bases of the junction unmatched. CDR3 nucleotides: TGTGCCAGCAGCTTAAAACGGGCTAGCGGGTTAAAGACCCAGTACTTC. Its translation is CASSLKRASGLKTQYF.

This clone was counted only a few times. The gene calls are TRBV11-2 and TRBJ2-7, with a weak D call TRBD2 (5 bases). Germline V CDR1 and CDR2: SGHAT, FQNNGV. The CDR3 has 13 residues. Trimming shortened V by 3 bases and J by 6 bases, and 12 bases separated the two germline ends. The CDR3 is CASSFNPGGEQYF. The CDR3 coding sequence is TGTGCCAGCAGCTTCAATCCCGGAGGCGAGCAGTACTTC.

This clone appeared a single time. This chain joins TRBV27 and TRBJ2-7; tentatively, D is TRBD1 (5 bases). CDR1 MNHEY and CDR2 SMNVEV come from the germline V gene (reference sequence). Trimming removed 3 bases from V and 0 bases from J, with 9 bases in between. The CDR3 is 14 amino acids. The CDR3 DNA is TGTGCCAGCAGTTTCCGCAGGGCCTCCTACGAGCAGTACTTC. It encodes CASSFRRASYEQYF.

The CDR3 coding sequence is TGTGCCAGCAGGGCAAACTCTGGAAACACCATATATTTT. This gives the protein CASRANSGNTIYF. The chain uses TRBV27 and TRBJ1-3; no clear D. This CDR3 is built from 13 residues. V was clipped by 6 bases and J by 0 bases, with 6 bases between them. Germline loops: CDR1 MNHEY, CDR2 SMNVEV (reference sequence).

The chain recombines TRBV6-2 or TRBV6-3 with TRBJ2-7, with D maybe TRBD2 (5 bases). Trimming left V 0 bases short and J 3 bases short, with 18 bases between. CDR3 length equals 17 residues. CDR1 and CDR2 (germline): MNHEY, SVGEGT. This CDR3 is CASSYSITTRGNYEQYF. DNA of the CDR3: TGTGCCAGCAGTTACTCGATCACAACAAGAGGGAACTACGAGCAGTACTTC.

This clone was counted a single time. The CDR3 spells CASSGRGETQYF. The CDR3 DNA is TGTGCCAGCAGCGGGCGGGGGGAGACCCAGTACTTC. This chain links TRBV3-1 (or the pseudogene TRBV3-2) with TRBJ2-5; TRBD2 matches 7 bases. From germline, CDR1 is LGHDT and CDR2 YNNKEL (reference sequence). Trimming removed 5 bases from V and 5 bases from J; junction bases left unmatched: 2. This CDR3 has 12 residues.

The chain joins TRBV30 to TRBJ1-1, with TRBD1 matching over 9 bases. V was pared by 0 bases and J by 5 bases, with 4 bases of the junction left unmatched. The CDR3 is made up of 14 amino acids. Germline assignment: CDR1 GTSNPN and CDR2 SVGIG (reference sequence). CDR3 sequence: CAWSVLDRGTEAFF. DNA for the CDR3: TGTGCCTGGAGTGTACTGGACAGGGGAACTGAAGCTTTCTTT.

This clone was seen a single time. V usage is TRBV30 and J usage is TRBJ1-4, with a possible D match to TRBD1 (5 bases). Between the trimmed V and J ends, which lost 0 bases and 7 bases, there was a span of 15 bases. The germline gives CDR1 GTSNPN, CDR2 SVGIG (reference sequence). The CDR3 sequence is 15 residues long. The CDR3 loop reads CAWSVLRGRVEKLFF. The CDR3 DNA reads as TGTGCCTGGAGTGTACTTAGGGGCCGGGTTGAAAAACTGTTTTTT.

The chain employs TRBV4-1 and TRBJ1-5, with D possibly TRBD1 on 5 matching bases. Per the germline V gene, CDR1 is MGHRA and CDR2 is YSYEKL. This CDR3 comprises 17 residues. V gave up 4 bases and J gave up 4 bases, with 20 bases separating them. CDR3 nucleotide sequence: TGCGCCAGCAGCCCCTCGGGGGTGGGAAACTCAAATCAGCCCCAGCATTTT. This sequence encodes CASSPSGVGNSNQPQHF.

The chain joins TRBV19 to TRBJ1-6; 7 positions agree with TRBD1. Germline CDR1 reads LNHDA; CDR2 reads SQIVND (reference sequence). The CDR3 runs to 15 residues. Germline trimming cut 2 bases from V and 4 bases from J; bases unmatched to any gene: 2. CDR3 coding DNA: TGTGCCAGTAGTATAATGGGACAGTATAATTCACCCCTCCACTTT. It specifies CASSIMGQYNSPLHF.

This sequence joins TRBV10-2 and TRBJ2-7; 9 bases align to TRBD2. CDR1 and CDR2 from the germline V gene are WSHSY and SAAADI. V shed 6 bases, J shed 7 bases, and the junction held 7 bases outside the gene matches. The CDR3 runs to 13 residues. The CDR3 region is CASSVAGVGEQYF. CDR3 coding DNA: TGCGCCAGCAGCGTAGCGGGGGTAGGTGAGCAGTACTTC.

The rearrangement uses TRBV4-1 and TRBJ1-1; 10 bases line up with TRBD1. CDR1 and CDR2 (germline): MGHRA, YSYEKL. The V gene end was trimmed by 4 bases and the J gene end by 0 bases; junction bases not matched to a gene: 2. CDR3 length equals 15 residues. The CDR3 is CASSRGTGVNTEAFF. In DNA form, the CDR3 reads TGCGCCAGCAGCCGGGGGACAGGGGTGAACACTGAAGCTTTCTTT.

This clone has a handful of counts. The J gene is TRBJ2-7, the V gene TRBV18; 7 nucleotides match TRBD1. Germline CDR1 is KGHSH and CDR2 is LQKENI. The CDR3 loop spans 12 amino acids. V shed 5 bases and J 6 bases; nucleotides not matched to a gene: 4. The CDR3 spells CASSSDRAEQYF. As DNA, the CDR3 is TGTGCCAGCTCATCAGACAGGGCCGAGCAGTACTTC. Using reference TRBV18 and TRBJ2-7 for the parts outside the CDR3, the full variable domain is NAGVMQNPRHLVRRRGQEARLRCSPMKGHSHVYWYRQLPEEGLKFMVYLQKENIIDESGMPKERFSAEFPKEGPSILRIQQVVRGDSAAYFCASSSDRAEQYFGPGTRLTVT.

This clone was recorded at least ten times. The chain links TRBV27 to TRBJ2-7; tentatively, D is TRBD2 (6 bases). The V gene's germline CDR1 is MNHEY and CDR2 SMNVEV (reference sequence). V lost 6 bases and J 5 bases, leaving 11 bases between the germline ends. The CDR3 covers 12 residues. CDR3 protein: CASRRPGDEQYF. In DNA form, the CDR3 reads TGTGCCAGCAGGCGCCCGGGGGACGAGCAGTACTTC.

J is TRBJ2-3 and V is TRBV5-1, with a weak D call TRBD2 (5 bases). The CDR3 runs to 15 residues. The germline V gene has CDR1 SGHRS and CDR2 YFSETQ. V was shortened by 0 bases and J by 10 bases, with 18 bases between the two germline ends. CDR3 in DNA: TGCGCCAGCAGCTTGGTGGCCCGGGGAGCGTTATCGCAGTATTTT. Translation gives CASSLVARGALSQYF.

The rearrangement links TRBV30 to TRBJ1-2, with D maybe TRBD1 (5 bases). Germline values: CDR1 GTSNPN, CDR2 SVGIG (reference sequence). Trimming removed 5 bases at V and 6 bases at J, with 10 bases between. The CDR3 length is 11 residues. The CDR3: CAWGQKNGYTF. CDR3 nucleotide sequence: TGTGCCTGGGGACAAAAGAATGGCTACACCTTC.

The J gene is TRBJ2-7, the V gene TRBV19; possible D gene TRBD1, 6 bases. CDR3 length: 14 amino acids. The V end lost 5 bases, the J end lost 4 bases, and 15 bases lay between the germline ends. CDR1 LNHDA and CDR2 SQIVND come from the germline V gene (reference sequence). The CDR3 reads CASSYTGPGYEQYF. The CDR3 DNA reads TGTGCCAGTAGTTACACAGGGCCGGGTTACGAGCAGTACTTC.

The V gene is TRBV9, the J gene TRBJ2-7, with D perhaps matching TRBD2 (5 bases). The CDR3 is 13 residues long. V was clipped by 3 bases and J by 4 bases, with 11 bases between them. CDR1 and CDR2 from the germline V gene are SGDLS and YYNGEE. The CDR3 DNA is TGTGCCAGCAGCGCTACAGCGGCGTACGAGCAGTACTTC. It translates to CASSATAAYEQYF.